A single sample is the source of the 8 T cell receptor beta chains below, sequenced in a study of blood T cell repertoires in COVID-19. Generated by immunoSEQ multiplex PCR, the TCRdb table keeps only in-frame clones and is missing some. The repertoire includes more than 250,000 clones, 84% of them detected once, and 7.5% to 9% sits in the top ten. The sample taken for sequencing was peripheral blood. These receptors all stem from a human donor in a cohort sampled during active COVID-19.

To note about this clone: One end of the junction does not line up with germline, which may come from a read error. This chain links TRBV28 with TRBJ1-4, with 8 bases lining up with TRBD1. Per the germline V gene, CDR1 is MDHEN and CDR2 is SYDVKM. The CDR3 is 14 residues long. The CDR3 here is CASSLPTPDRVLEF. The DNA of the CDR3 is TGTGCCAGCAGTTTACCTACACCGGACAGGGTTTTAGAGTTT. Supplemented by reference TRBV28 and TRBJ1-4, the full variable domain reads DVKVTQSSRYLVKRTGEKVFLECVQDMDHENMFWYRQDPGLGLRLIYFSYDVKMKEKGDIPEGYSVSREKKERFSLILESASTNQTSMYLCASSLPTPDRVLEFGSGTQLSVL.

The chain joins TRBV9 to TRBJ2-3; 9 bases are a match to TRBD2. This CDR3 is built from 15 residues. The germline gives CDR1 SGDLS, CDR2 YYNGEE. V gave up 4 bases and J gave up 5 bases; unmatched junction bases: 8. Here the CDR3 DNA reads TGTGCCAGCAGCCCCCAGCGGGGGGTTGAAGATACGCAGTATTTT. Protein: CASSPQRGVEDTQYF.

This clone was seen a handful of times. V gene TRBV3-1 (or the pseudogene TRBV3-2) combines with J gene TRBJ2-7; no clear D gene. Germline V gene data show CDR1 as LGHDT and CDR2 as YNNKEL (reference sequence). The germline V and J ends were trimmed by 1 base and 1 base, with 8 bases remaining between them. The CDR3 runs 14 residues. This CDR3 reads CASSQGPSSYEQYF. CDR3 DNA: TGTGCCAGCAGCCAAGGTCCGAGTTCCTACGAGCAGTACTTC.

This chain connects TRBV15 to TRBJ2-3; the D gene is possibly TRBD1 (5 bases). The CDR3 is made up of 17 amino acids. V lost 1 base and J 1 base, leaving 15 bases between the germline ends. Germline CDR1 and CDR2: LNHNV and YYDKDF (reference sequence). In DNA, the CDR3 is TGTGCCACCAGCAGAGTTATAGGGGCTCTACGCACAGATACGCAGTATTTT. Translated: CATSRVIGALRTDTQYF.

This clone was counted once. The chain couples TRBV3-1 (or the pseudogene TRBV3-2) to TRBJ2-7; D not resolved. V dropped 4 bases and J dropped 4 bases, with 11 bases sitting between them. The CDR3 loop spans 13 amino acids. Germline lookup yields CDR1 LGHDT and CDR2 YNNKEL (reference sequence). CDR3 residues: CASSPLSMYEQYF. In DNA, the CDR3 is TGTGCCAGCAGCCCGTTAAGCATGTACGAGCAGTACTTC.

CDR3 nucleotide sequence: TGCGCCAGCAGATCACGGGAGAACACTGAAGCTTTCTTT. It specifies CASRSRENTEAFF. The chain has TRBV10-1 and TRBJ1-1; D ambiguous. This CDR3 has 13 amino acids. The germline V and J ends were trimmed by 6 bases and 1 base, with 9 bases remaining between them. From germline, CDR1 is WNHNN and CDR2 SYGVQD (reference sequence).

The chain couples TRBV20-1 to TRBJ2-5, with TRBD2 matching 13 bases. This CDR3 has 17 amino acids. V lost 3 bases and J lost 3; bases outside the gene matches: 10. From germline, CDR1 is DFQATT and CDR2 SNEGSKA (reference sequence). The CDR3 is CSASGGLAGALKETQYF. For the CDR3, the DNA is TGCAGTGCTAGTGGAGGACTAGCGGGAGCCCTAAAAGAGACCCAGTACTTC.

The chain couples TRBV7-6 to TRBJ2-1; D perhaps matches TRBD2 (7 bases). The V end was cut by 5 bases, the J end by 6 bases, with 23 bases between. The germline V gene encodes CDR1 SGHVS and CDR2 FNYEAQ. The CDR3 spans 17 residues. CDR3 nucleotide sequence: TGTGCCAGCAGCCGAAAGGTCGGGGGGCGGGTTTTCAATGAGCAGTTCTTC. This encodes CASSRKVGGRVFNEQFF.